The 23 T cell receptor beta chains below come from one sample, sequenced in a study of blood T cell repertoires in COVID-19. The method was immunoSEQ multiplex PCR; TCRdb's version includes in-frame clones alone and lacks a portion of them. The sample holds some 200,000 clones, around 95% seen once. Sequences were obtained from peripheral blood. The receptors come from a man aged 25-45 years with COVID-19, enrolled during active disease.

V and J are TRBV19 and TRBJ1-1; D gene uncertain. CDR1 and CDR2 from the germline V gene are LNHDA and SQIVND (reference sequence). This CDR3 is 15 amino acids long. V was cut by 3 bases and J by 1 base, with 12 bases left in between. CDR3 bases: TGTGCCAGTAGTATGTATAGAGGATCGAACACTGAAGCTTTCTTT. Protein: CASSMYRGSNTEAFF. Combining the CDR3 with reference TRBV19 and TRBJ1-1 gives the whole variable domain DGGITQSPKYLFRKEGQNVTLSCEQNLNHDAMYWYRQDPGQGLRLIYYSQIVNDFQKGDIAEGYSVSREKKESFPLTVTSAQKNPTAFYLCASSMYRGSNTEAFFGQGTRLTVV.

The sample holds one count of this clone. The V call is TRBV6-4, the J call TRBJ1-6; unclear D gene. With 6 bases removed from V and 0 bases from J, the gap between germline ends came to 6 bases. This CDR3 has 14 amino acids. The germline V gene encodes CDR1 MRHNA and CDR2 SNTAGT. CDR3 sequence (DNA): TGTGCCAGCAGGGCCAGCTCCTATAATTCACCCCTCCACTTT. Encoded protein: CASRASSYNSPLHF.

This chain joins TRBV11-2 and TRBJ2-1, with 11 bases that match TRBD2. Trimming at V came to 5 bases and at J to 8 bases, leaving 5 bases not matched to a gene. The CDR3 sequence is 14 residues long. Germline V gene data show CDR1 as SGHAT and CDR2 as FQNNGV. This CDR3 is CASSLTSGGDEQFF. In DNA, the CDR3 is TGTGCCAGCAGCCTCACTAGCGGGGGAGATGAGCAGTTCTTC.

This clone was picked up a small number of times. This chain links TRBV7-2 with TRBJ1-2; the D is unclear. Per germline, CDR1 SGHTA and CDR2 FQGNSA. The CDR3 is 15 residues long. V was clipped by 5 bases and J by 1 base, with 14 bases between them. The CDR3 DNA reads as TGTGCCAGCAGCCCCGACCCGGGAGTTAACTATGGCTACACCTTC. Its translation: CASSPDPGVNYGYTF.

V usage is TRBV9 and J usage is TRBJ2-1; D is undetermined. The CDR3 loop spans 17 amino acids. Germline CDR1 reads SGDLS; CDR2 reads YYNGEE. Trimming took 3 bases from V and 1 from J, leaving 17 bases between them. CDR3 protein: CASSALAAFLSYNEQFF. DNA for the CDR3: TGTGCCAGCAGCGCCTTAGCTGCCTTCCTTTCCTACAATGAGCAGTTCTTC. Drawing the rest from reference TRBV9 and TRBJ2-1, the complete variable domain is DSGVTQTPKHLITATGQRVTLRCSPRSGDLSVYWYQQSLDQGLQFLIQYYNGEERAKGNILERFSAQQFPDLHSELNLSSLELGDSALYFCASSALAAFLSYNEQFFGPGTRLTVL.

V usage is TRBV5-6 and J usage is TRBJ2-7; a weak D match, TRBD1 (6 bases). This CDR3 contains 14 residues. Germline V gives CDR1 SGHDT, CDR2 YYEEEE. V was shortened by 3 bases and J by 3 bases, with 13 bases between the two germline ends. This CDR3 reads CASSSYGTNYEQYF. In nucleotides, the CDR3 is TGTGCCAGCAGCTCGTACGGGACAAACTACGAGCAGTACTTC. The complete variable domain, with remaining parts taken from reference TRBV5-6 and TRBJ2-7, reads DAGVTQSPTHLIKTRGQQVTLRCSPKSGHDTVSWYQQALGQGPQFIFQYYEEEERQRGNFPDRFSGHQFPNYSSELNVNALLLGDSALYLCASSSYGTNYEQYFGPGTRLTVT.

The genes are TRBV7-3 and TRBJ2-2; D possibly corresponds to TRBD2 (5 bases). The CDR3 is made up of 16 amino acids. Trimming removed 2 bases at V and 1 base at J, with 11 bases between. Germline CDR1 SGHTA, CDR2 FQGTGA. The DNA for the CDR3 is TGTGCCAGCAGCTTATTAGGCGGGCGGAACACCGGGGAGCTGTTTTTT. This codes for CASSLLGGRNTGELFF.

J is TRBJ2-7 and V is TRBV10-1; TRBD2 is a possible D gene (6 bases). Per the germline V gene, CDR1 is WNHNN and CDR2 is SYGVQD (reference sequence). This CDR3 has 14 residues. V was trimmed by 7 bases and J by 2 bases, leaving 15 bases between them. The CDR3 reads CASKGLALTYEQYF. CDR3 bases: TGCGCCAGCAAAGGGCTAGCGTTAACCTACGAGCAGTACTTC.

The chain has TRBV27 and TRBJ1-5; 9 bases line up with TRBD1. V lost 3 bases, J lost 7 bases, and 4 bases stayed unmatched. Germline loops: CDR1 MNHEY, CDR2 SMNVEV (reference sequence). This CDR3 comprises 14 residues. CDR3 in DNA: TGTGCCAGCAGTTTTACAGGGGGCGGACAGCCCCAGCATTTT. Residues: CASSFTGGGQPQHF.

The chain links TRBV19 to TRBJ1-1, with TRBD1 as a possible D gene (6 bases). This CDR3 comprises 14 residues. Germline CDR1 and CDR2: LNHDA and SQIVND (reference sequence). V lost 3 bases and J 4 bases, leaving 12 bases between the germline ends. Written as DNA, the CDR3 is TGTGCCAGTAGTATCCCAGGGGTAGGCACTGAAGCTTTCTTT. The encoded protein is CASSIPGVGTEAFF.

The V call is TRBV19, the J call TRBJ2-2; D is ambiguous. Trimming left V 4 bases short and J 6 bases short, with 15 bases between. Germline V lookup: CDR1 LNHDA, CDR2 SQIVND (reference sequence). The CDR3 has 15 residues. Here the CDR3 DNA reads TGTGCCAGTAGTACCCTCCCACAGATCCCCGGGGAGCTGTTTTTT. It yields the protein CASSTLPQIPGELFF.

This clone is a singleton in its sample. The chain recombines TRBV14 with TRBJ2-1; 9 nucleotides align to TRBD2. The CDR3 is 12 amino acids. The junction had 11 bases not matched to a gene; V was cut back by 9 bases and J by 14 bases. Germline V lookup: CDR1 SGHDN, CDR2 FVKESK. The CDR3 loop is CASGGGGTSEFF. The CDR3 DNA is TGTGCCAGTGGCGGGGGGGGGACCTCGGAGTTCTTC.

Comments on this clone: In the same sample, other DNA sequences code for this CDR3. J is TRBJ1-3 and V is TRBV10-3, with unresolved D. The length of the CDR3 is 13 residues. V lost 4 bases, J lost 0 bases, and 4 bases lay in between. CDR1 is ENHRY, CDR2 SYGVKD, per germline. The DNA for the CDR3 is TGTGCCATCAGTGCAGGCTCTGGAAACACCATATATTTT. Its protein is CAISAGSGNTIYF.

The chain uses TRBV6-5 and TRBJ1-2, with 7 bases identical to TRBD1. This CDR3 has 15 amino acids. Germline V gene data show CDR1 as MNHEY and CDR2 as SVGAGI. Trimming took 5 bases from V and 0 from J; bases not matched to a gene: 6. The DNA of the CDR3 is TGTGCCAGCAGTAACCCGGGACAGCCTAACTATGGCTACACCTTC. Its protein is CASSNPGQPNYGYTF.

The genes are TRBV10-3 and TRBJ1-6; the D gene is possibly TRBD1 (5 bases). Germline CDR1 is ENHRY and CDR2 is SYGVKD. This CDR3 comprises 13 residues. V was pared by 6 bases and J by 4 bases, with 7 bases between. CDR3 residues: CAIRTEYNSPLHF. Written as DNA, the CDR3 is TGTGCCATCAGGACAGAATATAATTCACCCCTCCACTTT.

This clone was observed a single time. Here the CDR3 reads CASSLGLWEAGKNTEAFF. Written as DNA, the CDR3 is TGTGCCAGCAGCTTGGGCCTCTGGGAGGCAGGGAAGAACACTGAAGCTTTCTTT. The V and J genes are TRBV7-9 and TRBJ1-1; D is perhaps TRBD1 (5 bases). Germline CDR1 reads SEHNR; CDR2 reads FQNEAQ (reference sequence). CDR3 size: 18 residues. The germline V and J ends were trimmed by 3 bases and 1 base, with 21 bases remaining between them.

This clone was seen just once. This chain joins TRBV6-5 and TRBJ1-5; 9 nucleotides align to TRBD1. CDR3 length: 15 residues. The ends lost 6 bases at V and 7 bases at J; junction bases unmatched: 10. Germline lookup yields CDR1 MNHEY and CDR2 SVGAGI. CDR3 coding DNA: TGTGCCAGCAGGATGGGACAGGGCGGCGGACAGCCCCAGCATTTT. It yields the protein CASRMGQGGGQPQHF.

The chain has TRBV19 and TRBJ2-5, with 8 positions matching TRBD1. The CDR3 has 16 amino acids. The ends lost 3 bases at V and 4 bases at J; junction bases unmatched: 10. Germline lookup yields CDR1 LNHDA and CDR2 SQIVND (reference sequence). CDR3 residues: CASSMGAGRGRETQYF. The DNA of the CDR3 is TGTGCCAGTAGTATGGGGGCGGGCAGGGGGCGAGAGACCCAGTACTTC.

J is TRBJ2-5 and V is TRBV4-1; 7 nucleotides line up with TRBD1. The length of the CDR3 is 15 residues. Per germline, CDR1 MGHRA and CDR2 YSYEKL. The V and J ends lost 3 bases and 5 bases, in that order; junction bases with no gene match: 9. The CDR3 nucleotides read TGCGCCAGCAGCCACCAGACAGGGTCACAGGAGACCCAGTACTTC. It translates to CASSHQTGSQETQYF.

This clone came up once. J is TRBJ1-1 and V is TRBV12-2; no check of the table's D call, TRBD1, against the DNA was made. TRBV12-2 is flagged as a pseudogene. The CDR3 has 16 residues. CDR3 in amino acids: CASRPRNRGRRPEAFF. The CDR3 DNA follows: TGTGCAAGTCGCCCCCGAAATAGGGGAAGGAGACCTGAAGCTTTCTTT.

This clone appeared a few times. The V and J genes are TRBV5-4 and TRBJ2-1, with D maybe TRBD2 (5 bases). CDR3 length: 15 amino acids. Germline V gene sequence: CDR1 SGHNT, CDR2 YYREEE (reference sequence). Trimming pared 4 bases from V and 0 bases from J, leaving 11 bases between. The CDR3 bases are TGTGCCAGCAGCATCGGTGGGAGCTCCTACAATGAGCAGTTCTTC. Amino acids: CASSIGGSSYNEQFF.

The chain couples TRBV27 to TRBJ2-1; D might be TRBD2 (6 bases). Trimming stripped 3 bases from V and 8 bases from J, with 14 bases between. In germline, CDR1 is MNHEY, CDR2 SMNVEV (reference sequence). The CDR3 has 14 amino acids. The CDR3 sequence: CASSFPGVGYEQFF. Here the CDR3 DNA reads TGTGCCAGCAGTTTCCCGGGGGTCGGGTATGAGCAGTTCTTC.

The rearrangement links TRBV9 to TRBJ2-1; TRBD2 aligns across 13 bases. The junction had 8 bases not matched to a gene; V was cut back by 0 bases and J by 2 bases. Germline V gene sequence: CDR1 SGDLS, CDR2 YYNGEE. The CDR3 is made up of 19 amino acids. CDR3 nucleotides: TGTGCCAGCAGCGTAGAGGCACTAGCGGGGGGGATCCCCTACAATGAGCAGTTCTTC. It translates to CASSVEALAGGIPYNEQFF.